A single sample is the source of the 30 T cell receptor beta chains below, sequenced in a study of T-cell reconstitution after alpha-beta-depleted transplantation in children. Unique molecular identifiers were built into the TCRbeta library. One entry per CDR3 protein, called by TCRdb with MiXCR from the PCR reads. The data hold roughly 500,000 distinct CDR3 sequences, with 10% to 13% observed a single time. Sample: PBMCs, taken before TCRalphabeta/CD19-depleted stem cell transplant. These receptors originate from a child under 10 years old with inherited bone marrow failure, due to receive a stem cell transplant.

This clonotype was counted ten times or more. The chain joins TRBV6-5 to TRBJ1-5, with a possible D match to TRBD1 (5 bases). Trimming took off 8 bases at V and 5 bases at J, with 10 bases between the two ends. Per germline, CDR1 MNHEY and CDR2 SVGAGI. This CDR3 has 12 residues. The CDR3 protein is CASSTGDQPQHF. CDR3 coding DNA: TGTGCCAGCTCGACGGGGGATCAGCCCCAGCATTTT.

The table lists this clonotype with many counts. The chain carries TRBV5-1 and TRBJ2-1, with TRBD2 as a possible D gene (6 bases). The germline V gene encodes CDR1 SGHRS and CDR2 YFSETQ. This CDR3 contains 16 residues. With 0 bases removed from V and 3 bases from J, the gap between germline ends came to 13 bases. The CDR3 loop reads CASSLAGGTSYNEQFF. CDR3 nucleotides: TGCGCCAGCAGCTTGGCAGGCGGGACCAGCTACAATGAGCAGTTCTTC.

This clonotype was seen more than once but under ten times. V and J are TRBV19 and TRBJ2-2; 7 bases map to TRBD2. The V segment lost 4 bases and the J segment 2 bases; nucleotides outside the gene matches: 1. CDR3 length: 14 amino acids. Germline CDR1 is LNHDA and CDR2 is SQIVND (reference sequence). The CDR3 reads CASSTSGNTGELFF. The CDR3 nucleotides are TGTGCCAGTAGTACTAGCGGAAACACCGGGGAGCTGTTTTTT.

This clonotype showed up many times. The chain uses TRBV27 and TRBJ2-7; D is uncertain. The CDR3 consists of 15 residues. CDR1 is MNHEY, CDR2 SMNVEV, per germline (reference sequence). Deletions cut 2 bases from V and 2 bases from J, with 13 bases between. As DNA, the CDR3 is TGTGCCAGCAGTTTAAGTGTGGGGTTCCCCTACGAGCAGTACTTC. Residues: CASSLSVGFPYEQYF.

CDR3 sequence: CASSPQGLAGGPGEQFF. The DNA of the CDR3 is TGCGCCAGCAGCCCCCAAGGGTTGGCGGGAGGGCCGGGTGAGCAGTTCTTC. This rearrangement joins TRBV4-3 to TRBJ2-1; the match to TRBD2 covers 9 bases. V lost 4 bases, J lost 9 bases, and 16 bases stayed unmatched. CDR1 is LGHNA, CDR2 YSLEER, per germline. The CDR3 totals 17 residues.

This clonotype was seen at least ten times. The rearrangement links TRBV5-3 to TRBJ1-1; TRBD1 might be the D (5 bases). TRBV5-3 carries the ORF label, with uncertain function. CDR3 length: 16 residues. The CDR3 here is CGTDRTPFGGNTEAFF. The CDR3 DNA sequence: TGTGGAACAGACCGTACGCCCTTCGGGGGAAACACTGAAGCTTTCTTT.

As DNA, the CDR3 is TGTGCCAGCAGCTTGGATGCGGGAGGGAATGAGCAGTTCTTC. Residues: CASSLDAGGNEQFF. This chain connects TRBV5-4 to TRBJ2-1; 9 nucleotides agree with TRBD2. CDR1 SGHNT and CDR2 YYREEE come from the germline V gene (reference sequence). This CDR3 region has 14 residues. After removal of 0 bases from V and 7 bases from J, the junction contained 2 bases not matched to a gene.

A note on this clonotype: Since a much larger clone is just one base distant, this may be a read error. Here the CDR3 DNA reads TGCAGTGCTCCCGAGGACCAACGGAGCTCCTACGAGCAGTACTTC. Its protein is CSAPEDQRSSYEQYF. The V and J genes are TRBV20-1 and TRBJ2-7; unclear D gene. The CDR3 length is 15 residues. V dropped 5 bases and J dropped 0 bases, with 17 bases sitting between them. Per the germline V gene, CDR1 is DFQATT and CDR2 is SNEGSKA (reference sequence).

This clonotype was detected many times. This chain joins TRBV4-3 and TRBJ2-5, with 7 bases fitting TRBD2. CDR3 length: 17 residues. Germline values: CDR1 LGHNA, CDR2 YSLEER. After removal of 0 bases from V and 1 base from J, the junction contained 8 bases not matched to a gene. The CDR3: CASSQETGLAVQETQYF. DNA of the CDR3: TGCGCCAGCAGCCAAGAAACTGGGCTAGCGGTCCAAGAGACCCAGTACTTC.

This clonotype was found many times. The chain joins TRBV20-1 to TRBJ2-7; the D gene is possibly TRBD1 (7 bases). The CDR3 runs 16 residues. The V end lost 5 bases, the J end lost 7 bases, and 27 bases lay between the germline ends. Germline V gene lookup returns CDR1 DFQATT and CDR2 SNEGSKA (reference sequence). The CDR3 here is CSAGSVTGRPPGEQYF. The CDR3 DNA reads as TGCAGTGCTGGATCTGTGACAGGGAGGCCCCCGGGGGAGCAGTACTTC.

This clonotype has only a few counts. This chain uses TRBV23-1 with TRBJ2-3; D gene unclear. TRBV23-1 is an ORF; its function is uncertain. The V end lost 1 base, the J end lost 6 bases, and 11 bases lay between the germline ends. The CDR3 length is 14 residues. CDR3 sequence (DNA): TGCGCCAGCAGTCAATTTTCACCCGGTGATACGCAGTATTTT. Amino acid sequence: CASSQFSPGDTQYF.

This clonotype was seen only a few times. The V gene is TRBV27, the J gene TRBJ2-7, with TRBD2 matching 8 bases. Trimming removed 3 bases from V and 3 bases from J; junction bases left unmatched: 7. Germline CDR1 is MNHEY and CDR2 is SMNVEV (reference sequence). CDR3 size: 15 residues. The CDR3 DNA reads as TGTGCCAGCAGTTTCCCGGGACTAGGGGGCTACGAGCAGTACTTC. Translated, it gives CASSFPGLGGYEQYF.

This clonotype was observed a handful of times. The chain uses TRBV7-8 and TRBJ2-7, with D maybe TRBD1 (5 bases). This CDR3 has 15 amino acids. Trimming shortened V by 2 bases and J by 3 bases, and 14 bases separated the two germline ends. The germline V gene has CDR1 SGHVS and CDR2 FQNEAQ. CDR3 in DNA: TGTGCCAGCAGCTTAAGGACATCCCTTCGCTACGAGCAGTACTTC. Amino acid sequence: CASSLRTSLRYEQYF.

This clonotype was counted many times. The chain links TRBV11-2 to TRBJ2-1, with 9 bases matching TRBD2. The CDR3 is 17 amino acids. V shed 1 base, J shed 0 bases, and the junction held 4 bases outside the gene matches. Looked up from germline, CDR1 is SGHAT and CDR2 is FQNNGV. The CDR3 region has the DNA TGTGCCAGCAGCTTAGGGATTAGCGGGAGCTCCTACAATGAGCAGTTCTTC. Translation gives CASSLGISGSSYNEQFF.

The chain couples TRBV19 to TRBJ2-1; no clear D gene. Trimming removed 4 bases at V and 5 bases at J, with 9 bases between. Germline V lookup: CDR1 LNHDA, CDR2 SQIVND (reference sequence). The CDR3 has 13 amino acids. CDR3 sequence reads: CASSTVGNNEQFF. In DNA form, the CDR3 reads TGTGCCAGTAGTACCGTAGGGAACAATGAGCAGTTCTTC.

The chain combines TRBV23-1 with TRBJ2-1; 7 positions agree with TRBD2. TRBV23-1 is flagged as an ORF with uncertain function. The V gene end was trimmed by 0 bases and the J gene end by 6 bases; junction bases not matched to a gene: 14. The length of the CDR3 is 18 residues. CDR3 residues: CASSQSLRGTVMINEQFF. The CDR3 nucleotides are TGCGCCAGCAGTCAATCGTTGCGGGGGACCGTAATGATCAATGAGCAGTTCTTC.

Ten or more counts support this clonotype. The chain joins TRBV12-3 or TRBV12-4 to TRBJ2-4; D gene uncertain. Between the trimmed V and J ends, which lost 4 bases and 0 bases, there was a span of 10 bases. The CDR3 runs to 15 residues. CDR3 in amino acids: CASSSRSVAKNIQYF. DNA of the CDR3: TGTGCCAGCAGTTCCCGGTCCGTAGCCAAAAACATTCAGTACTTC.

This clonotype has more than one count but fewer than ten. V and J are TRBV5-1 and TRBJ1-1, with D hard to call. Germline loops: CDR1 SGHRS, CDR2 YFSETQ. This CDR3 region has 14 residues. V was clipped by 4 bases and J by 5 bases, with 15 bases between them. CDR3 bases: TGCGCCAGCAGCCGCCGGGCCCCGAGGACTGAAGCTTTCTTT. Translation gives CASSRRAPRTEAFF. The entire variable domain, with the rest obtained from reference TRBV5-1 and TRBJ1-1, is as follows: KAGVTQTPRYLIKTRGQQVTLSCSPISGHRSVSWYQQTPGQGLQFLFEYFSETQRNKGNFPGRFSGRQFSNSRSEMNVSTLELGDSALYLCASSRRAPRTEAFFGQGTRLTVV.

This clonotype was found many times. V is TRBV5-5 and J is TRBJ2-2; 8 positions agree with TRBD1. This CDR3 has 16 amino acids. The V segment lost 4 bases and the J segment 7 bases; nucleotides outside the gene matches: 12. In germline, CDR1 is SGHKS, CDR2 YYEKEE (reference sequence). CDR3 bases: TGTGCCAGCAGCCGGACAGGGATTGGGGTGGACGGGGAGCTGTTTTTT. It codes for CASSRTGIGVDGELFF.

This clonotype was seen at least ten times. The genes are TRBV4-2 and TRBJ2-1, with D possibly being TRBD1 or TRBD2 (6 bases each). Between the trimmed V and J ends, which lost 0 bases and 5 bases, there was a span of 17 bases. The germline CDR1 and CDR2 sequences are LGHNA and YNFKEQ. CDR3 size: 17 residues. The CDR3 is CASSQESAGGEHNEQFF. For the CDR3, the DNA is TGTGCCAGCAGCCAAGAATCCGCCGGGGGCGAGCACAATGAGCAGTTCTTC.

This clonotype showed up just a few times. CDR3 DNA: TGCGCCAGCAGCTTGGAAGGGGCCGGGGTAGAGACCCAGTACTTC. This codes for CASSLEGAGVETQYF. The chain joins TRBV5-1 to TRBJ2-5, with D perhaps matching TRBD1 or TRBD2 (5 bases each). CDR1 is SGHRS and CDR2 is YFSETQ in the germline V gene. Trimming took off 0 bases at V and 4 bases at J, with 13 bases between the two ends. The CDR3 loop spans 15 amino acids.

This clonotype was detected ten times or more. V gene TRBV11-2 combines with J gene TRBJ2-1; 10 bases are shared with TRBD2. Germline CDR1 and CDR2: SGHAT and FQNNGV. The CDR3 spans 15 residues. Trimming removed 6 bases from V and 8 bases from J; junction bases left unmatched: 10. The CDR3 sequence is CASSYQAGGHDEQFF. CDR3 nucleotide sequence: TGTGCCAGCAGTTACCAAGCGGGAGGGCACGATGAGCAGTTCTTC.

The V gene is TRBV20-1, the J gene TRBJ2-7, with TRBD1 matching 7 bases. Losses at the gene ends were 4 bases for V and 2 bases for J; bases not matched to a gene: 8. The CDR3 sequence is 14 residues long. Germline lookup yields CDR1 DFQATT and CDR2 SNEGSKA (reference sequence). The CDR3 reads CSATQEGQAYEQYF. The CDR3 region has the DNA TGCAGTGCTACCCAGGAAGGACAGGCCTACGAGCAGTACTTC.

The sample holds a few counts of this clonotype. The chain joins TRBV4-3 to TRBJ2-7; TRBD1 agrees at 12 bases. CDR1 is LGHNA, CDR2 YSLEER, per germline. With V trimmed by 4 bases and J by 5 bases, 9 bases remained unmatched. The CDR3 has 16 amino acids. CDR3 sequence (DNA): TGCGCCAGCAGCCCCGCCTGGGACAGGGGGCGAAACGAGCAGTACTTC. Its translation: CASSPAWDRGRNEQYF.

This clonotype was picked up a small number of times. This chain uses TRBV19 with TRBJ2-3, with TRBD2 as a possible D gene (6 bases). With 5 bases removed from V and 0 bases from J, the gap between germline ends came to 15 bases. There are 16 residues in the CDR3. CDR1 is LNHDA and CDR2 is SQIVND in the germline V gene (reference sequence). The CDR3 sequence is CASSDAGTSSTDTQYF. The DNA for the CDR3 is TGTGCCAGTAGTGACGCCGGGACTTCTAGCACAGATACGCAGTATTTT.

The J gene is TRBJ2-3, the V gene TRBV4-3; 8 nucleotides align to TRBD1. This CDR3 comprises 16 residues. The germline CDR1 and CDR2 sequences are LGHNA and YSLEER. The V and J ends lost 6 bases and 3 bases, in that order; junction bases with no gene match: 11. The CDR3 DNA is TGCGCCAGCAGGCGGAAGACAGGGGAGCGGACAGATACGCAGTATTTT. This translates into CASRRKTGERTDTQYF.

Ten or more counts support this clonotype. The chain joins TRBV11-2 to TRBJ2-7; D gene ambiguous. The CDR3 runs to 14 residues. Germline CDR1 and CDR2: SGHAT and FQNNGV. V shed 6 bases and J shed 4 bases, with 16 bases lying between them. This chain's CDR3 is CASRLSLHRYEQYF. Here the CDR3 DNA reads TGTGCCAGCAGACTATCTTTGCATCGGTACGAGCAGTACTTC.

The CDR3 loop reads CASTTPPGQGALGTEAFF. In DNA form, the CDR3 reads TGTGCCAGCACCACACCCCCGGGACAGGGGGCGTTAGGAACTGAAGCTTTCTTT. The genes are TRBV6-2 or TRBV6-3 and TRBJ1-1; 12 bases are a match to TRBD1. The CDR3 totals 18 residues. Trimming cost V 7 bases and J 5 bases; bases outside gene matches: 17. The V gene's germline CDR1 is MNHEY and CDR2 SVGEGT.

This clonotype was picked up many times. The CDR3 sequence: CASSVALGANVLTF. The CDR3, as DNA: TGTGCCAGCAGCGTAGCACTTGGGGCCAACGTCCTGACTTTC. V is TRBV9 and J is TRBJ2-6; D not certain. This CDR3 region has 14 residues. The germline CDR1 and CDR2 sequences are SGDLS and YYNGEE. Trimming removed 0 bases from V and 3 bases from J, with 4 bases in between.

The chain combines TRBV27 with TRBJ1-5, with D unresolved. The CDR3 consists of 15 residues. V lost 0 bases and J 2 bases, leaving 8 bases between the germline ends. Germline V CDR1 and CDR2: MNHEY, SMNVEV (reference sequence). The CDR3 nucleotides are TGTGCCAGCAGTTTATCGTTGGAGGGCAATCAGCCCCAGCATTTT. Its translation: CASSLSLEGNQPQHF.